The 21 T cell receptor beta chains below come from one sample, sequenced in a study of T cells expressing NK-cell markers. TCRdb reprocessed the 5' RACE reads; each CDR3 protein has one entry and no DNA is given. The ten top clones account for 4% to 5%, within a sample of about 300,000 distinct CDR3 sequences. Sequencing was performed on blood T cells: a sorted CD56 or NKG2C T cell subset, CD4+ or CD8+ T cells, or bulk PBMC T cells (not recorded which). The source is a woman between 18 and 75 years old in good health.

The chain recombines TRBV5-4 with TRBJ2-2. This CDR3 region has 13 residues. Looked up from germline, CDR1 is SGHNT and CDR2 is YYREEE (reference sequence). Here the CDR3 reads CASVSGNTGELFF.

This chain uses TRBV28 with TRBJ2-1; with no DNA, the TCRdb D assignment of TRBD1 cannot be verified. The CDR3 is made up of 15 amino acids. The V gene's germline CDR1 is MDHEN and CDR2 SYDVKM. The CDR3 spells CATLLTGTGSGEQFF.

The CDR3 region is CSARDRAFPSEQFF. This chain links TRBV20-1 with TRBJ2-1; TCRdb's assignment of TRBD1 cannot be checked, as there is no DNA. This CDR3 has 14 residues. Germline V gene lookup returns CDR1 DFQATT and CDR2 SNEGSKA (reference sequence).

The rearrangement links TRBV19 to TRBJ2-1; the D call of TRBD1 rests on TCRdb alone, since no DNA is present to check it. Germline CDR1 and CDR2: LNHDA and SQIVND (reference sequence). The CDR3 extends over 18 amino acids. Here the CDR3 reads CASRDRGGRGGLYNEQFF.

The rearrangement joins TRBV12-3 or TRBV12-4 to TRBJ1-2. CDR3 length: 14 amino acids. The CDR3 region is CASSLGWGNYGYTF.

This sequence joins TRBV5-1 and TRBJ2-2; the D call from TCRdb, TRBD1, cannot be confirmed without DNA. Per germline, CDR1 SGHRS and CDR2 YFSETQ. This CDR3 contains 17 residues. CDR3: CASSFPPQGEGTGELFF. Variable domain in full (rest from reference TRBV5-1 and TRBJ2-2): KAGVTQTPRYLIKTRGQQVTLSCSPISGHRSVSWYQQTPGQGLQFLFEYFSETQRNKGNFPGRFSGRQFSNSRSEMNVSTLELGDSALYLCASSFPPQGEGTGELFFGEGSRLTVL.

Here the CDR3 reads CSARDPSGRAGLTDTQYF. The rearrangement links TRBV20-1 to TRBJ2-3; TCRdb outputs TRBD2, but without DNA this stays unchecked. Looked up from germline, CDR1 is DFQATT and CDR2 is SNEGSKA (reference sequence). The CDR3 is 18 residues long.

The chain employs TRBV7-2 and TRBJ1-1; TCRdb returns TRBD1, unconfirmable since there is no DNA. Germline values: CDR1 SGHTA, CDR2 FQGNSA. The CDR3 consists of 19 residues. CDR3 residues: CASSLARIRTGGGDTEAFF.

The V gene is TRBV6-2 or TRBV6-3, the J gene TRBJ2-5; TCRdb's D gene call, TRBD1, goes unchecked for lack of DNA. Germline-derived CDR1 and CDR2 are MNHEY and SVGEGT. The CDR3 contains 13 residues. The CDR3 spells CASSYAGTGTQYF.

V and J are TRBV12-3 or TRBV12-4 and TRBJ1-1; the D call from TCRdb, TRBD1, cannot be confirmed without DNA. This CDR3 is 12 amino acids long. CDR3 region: CASSPTGPEAFF.

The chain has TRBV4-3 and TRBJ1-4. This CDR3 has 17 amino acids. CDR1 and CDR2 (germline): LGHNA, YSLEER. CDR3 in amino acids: CASSQGMWGATNEKLFF.

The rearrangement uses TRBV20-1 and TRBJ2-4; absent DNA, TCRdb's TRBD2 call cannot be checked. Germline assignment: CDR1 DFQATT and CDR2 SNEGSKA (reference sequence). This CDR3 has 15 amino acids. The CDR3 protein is CSARETSGVKNIQYF.

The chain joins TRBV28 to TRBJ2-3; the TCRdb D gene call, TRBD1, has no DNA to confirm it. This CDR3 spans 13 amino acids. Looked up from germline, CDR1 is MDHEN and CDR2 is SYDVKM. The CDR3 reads CASSSGGGDTQYF.

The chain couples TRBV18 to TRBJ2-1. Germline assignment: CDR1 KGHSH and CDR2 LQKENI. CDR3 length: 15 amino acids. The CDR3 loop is CASSSQGYSYNEQFF.

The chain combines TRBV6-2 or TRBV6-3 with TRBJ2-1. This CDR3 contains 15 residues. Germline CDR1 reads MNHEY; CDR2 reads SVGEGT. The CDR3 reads CASSYDGATYNEQFF.

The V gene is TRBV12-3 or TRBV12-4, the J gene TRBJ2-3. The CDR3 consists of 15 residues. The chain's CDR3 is CASSNSGITTDTQYF.

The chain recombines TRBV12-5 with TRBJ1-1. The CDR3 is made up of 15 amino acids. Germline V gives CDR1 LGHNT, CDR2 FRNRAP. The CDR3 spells CASAGTEIMNTEAFF.

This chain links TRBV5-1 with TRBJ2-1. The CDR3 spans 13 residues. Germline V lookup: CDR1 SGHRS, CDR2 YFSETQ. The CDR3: CASSSLGYNEQFF.

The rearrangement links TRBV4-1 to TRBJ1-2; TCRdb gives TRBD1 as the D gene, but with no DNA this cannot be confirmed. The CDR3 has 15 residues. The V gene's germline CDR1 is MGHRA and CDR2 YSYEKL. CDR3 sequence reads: CASSQQAGLNYGYTF.

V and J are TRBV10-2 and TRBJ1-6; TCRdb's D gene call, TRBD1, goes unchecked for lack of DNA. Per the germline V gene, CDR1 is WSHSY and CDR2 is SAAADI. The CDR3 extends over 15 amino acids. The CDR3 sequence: CASSEGPGGLSPLHF.

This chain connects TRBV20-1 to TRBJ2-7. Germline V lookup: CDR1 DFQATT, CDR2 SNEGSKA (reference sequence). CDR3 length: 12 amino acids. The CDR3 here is CSAGVEIYEQYF.